This entry is about one T cell receptor (beta chain). Its antigen is currently unknown. The germline gives CDR1 SNHLY, CDR2 FYNNEI. The V and J ends lost 2 bases and 8 bases respectively, with 9 bases between them. CDR3 length: 12 residues. The sample comes from a study of T cell responses to AZD1222 COVID-19 vaccine. Study-level findings and limits: In all cases, repertoires were sampled only after the peak T cell response. Seropositivity was recorded at baseline in only 6 or 7 AZD1222 recipients.

Using immunoSEQ multiplex PCR, the repertoire was profiled, and TCRdb retains in-frame clones only, with some absent. Counted here are about 92,000 clones, 90% to 95% occurring once; the ten biggest clones make up about 7.5%. The clonotype comes from an adult in good health. Here the sequenced sample was peripheral blood, taken on day 0 of AZD1222 vaccination. The rearrangement links TRBV2 to TRBJ1-2, with unresolved D. DNA for the CDR3: TGTGCCAGCAGTGAACTTGGCGGGGGCTACACCTTC. Amino acid sequence: CASSELGGGYTF.